A selection of T cell receptor beta chains follows, all from one sample in a study of CD8 T cells in ankylosing spondylitis. TCRdb itself ran the 5' RACE reads through MiXCR, one entry per CDR3 protein. Of 500,000 or so distinct CDR3 sequences listed, less than 6% are singletons. The sample was blood, either unsorted or a sorted T cell fraction (not recorded which). These receptors were collected from a male donor with ankylosing spondylitis. Both conserved end residues are part of each CDR3. D genes are given only for firm matches. Expanded clones are given a class, and other clones once, few, many or no size at all.

D gene	J gene	V gene	clone size	CDR3 DNA	CDR3 protein
TRBD2	TRBJ2-7	TRBV7-2	many	TGTGCCAGCAGCTTTTCACGGGAGGGCCGCTACGAGCAGTACTTC	CASSFSREGRYEQYF
.	TRBJ1-2	TRBV20-1	many	TGCAGTGCTAGAGCCGGACAGAGCATTTATGGCTACACCTTC	CSARAGQSIYGYTF
TRBD2	TRBJ2-5	TRBV20-1	many	TGCAGTGCCCCCCGGACTAGCGGGGGAGAGACCCAGTACTTC	CSAPRTSGGETQYF
.	TRBJ1-1	TRBV30	many	TGTGCCCGTTCCCTCGGTAATGAAGCTTTCTTT	CARSLGNEAFF
.	TRBJ1-5	TRBV20-1	many	TGCAGTGTTAGACACCGTAGCAATCAGCCCCAGCATTTT	CSVRHRSNQPQHF
.	TRBJ1-2	TRBV20-1	many	TGCAGTGCTAGAGACGGGGGTGGCTACACCTTC	CSARDGGGYTF
TRBD2	TRBJ2-7	TRBV4-3	many	TGCGCCAGCAGCCAAGAGGGACTAGCGAACGAGCAGTACTTC	CASSQEGLANEQYF
.	TRBJ2-1	TRBV5-1	many	TGCGCCAGCAGCCTCCGGACTACCCAGTACAATGAGCAGTTCTTC	CASSLRTTQYNEQFF
.	TRBJ2-3	TRBV10-3	.	TGTGCCATCAGTGAGCCCGGTAGCACAGATACGCAGTATTTT	CAISEPGSTDTQYF
.	TRBJ2-5	TRBV20-1	.	TGCAGTGCCTCCTTATGGGGCCATGAGACCCAGTACTTC	CSASLWGHETQYF
.	TRBJ2-7	TRBV28	many	TGTGCCAGCAGCCAGATGAACGCCGGGCAGTACTTC	CASSQMNAGQYF
.	TRBJ2-3	TRBV11-3	few	TGTGCCAGCAGCTTACTGGGGGGCGAAGATACGCAGTATTTT	CASSLLGGEDTQYF
.	TRBJ2-1	TRBV24-1	many	TGTGCCACCAGTGATTTACCTCGGGGACACTACAATGAGCAGTTCTTC	CATSDLPRGHYNEQFF
TRBD1	TRBJ2-3	TRBV5-1	many	TGCGCCAGCAGCTTCCTGGACAGGGGGATGGATACGCAGTATTTT	CASSFLDRGMDTQYF
TRBD2	TRBJ2-7	TRBV3-1	.	TGTGCCAGCAGCCAAGGGGGGGGATCCTACGAGCAGTACTTC	CASSQGGGSYEQYF
.	TRBJ2-3	TRBV7-9	.	TGTGCCAGCAGCTTAGATCAGAGCACAGATACGCAGTATTTT	CASSLDQSTDTQYF
.	TRBJ1-1	TRBV5-1	many	TGCGCCAGCAGTCGTCAAGACACCCCGGGGACTGAAGCTTTCTTT	CASSRQDTPGTEAFF
.	TRBJ2-3	TRBV24-1	many	TGTGCCACCAGTGATTTAGGATATGCCACAGATACGCAGTATTTT	CATSDLGYATDTQYF
.	TRBJ1-1	TRBV5-1	many	TGCGCCAGCAGCTTGTTGGCAGACGGACTGGAGAACACTGAAGCTTTCTTT	CASSLLADGLENTEAFF
.	TRBJ1-1	TRBV12-3/TRBV12-4	many	TGTGCCAGCAGCCTAATCCCCGCTGAAGCTTTCTTT	CASSLIPAEAFF
.	TRBJ2-2	TRBV5-6	many	TGTGCCAGCAATCTGGGGCCGAAGCCGAACACCGGGGAGCTGTTTTTT	CASNLGPKPNTGELFF
.	TRBJ1-2	TRBV20-1	many	TGCAGTTTTTGGCTTGGCTACACCTTC	CSFWLGYTF
.	TRBJ2-2	TRBV5-4	many	TGTGCCAGCAGCTTGCAGATATCGAACACCGGGGAGCTGTTTTTT	CASSLQISNTGELFF
TRBD2	TRBJ2-3	TRBV11-2	.	TGTGCCAGCAGACTAACTAGCGGGACTGGCACAGATACGCAGTATTTT	CASRLTSGTGTDTQYF
TRBD1	TRBJ1-1	TRBV10-2	many	TGCGCCAGCATCAGCAGGGGGTACAACACTGAAGCTTTCTTT	CASISRGYNTEAFF
TRBD2	TRBJ2-5	TRBV15	.	TGTGCCACCAGCATCGGGGGGGAGACCCAGTACTTC	CATSIGGETQYF
TRBD1	TRBJ2-1	TRBV2	many	TGTGCCAGCAGTGCGGACAGGGCTAATGAGCAGTTCTTC	CASSADRANEQFF